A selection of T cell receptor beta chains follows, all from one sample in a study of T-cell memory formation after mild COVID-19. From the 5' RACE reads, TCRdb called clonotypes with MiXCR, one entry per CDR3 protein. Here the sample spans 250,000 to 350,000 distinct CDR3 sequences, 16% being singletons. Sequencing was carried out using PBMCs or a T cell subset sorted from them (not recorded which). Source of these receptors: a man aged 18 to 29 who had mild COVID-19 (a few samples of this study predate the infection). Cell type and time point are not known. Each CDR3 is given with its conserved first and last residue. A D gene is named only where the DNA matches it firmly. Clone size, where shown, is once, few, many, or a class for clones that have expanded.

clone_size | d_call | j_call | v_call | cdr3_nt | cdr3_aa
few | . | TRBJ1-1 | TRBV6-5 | TGTGCCAGCAGTGCGGTCTTACAATTGTTGAACACTGAAGCTTTCTTT | CASSAVLQLLNTEAFF
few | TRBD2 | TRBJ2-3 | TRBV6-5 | TGTGCCAGCAGTTACCCCGGGGGGACAGATACGCAGTATTTT | CASSYPGGTDTQYF
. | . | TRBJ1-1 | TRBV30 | TGTGCCTGGAACGGGGCCGGGGGGAGTGCTTTCTTT | CAWNGAGGSAFF
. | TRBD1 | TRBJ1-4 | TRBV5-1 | TGCGCCAGCAGCTTGGCCGGGACAGGGCATGCAACTAATGAAAAACTGTTTTTT | CASSLAGTGHATNEKLFF
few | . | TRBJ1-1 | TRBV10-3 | TGTGCCATCAGTGCCAGGAACACTGAAGCTTTCTTT | CAISARNTEAFF
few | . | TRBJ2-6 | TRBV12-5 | TGTGCTAGTGGTCTGGCGGGACCGGGACGGGGATCTGGGGCCAACGTCCTGACTTTC | CASGLAGPGRGSGANVLTF
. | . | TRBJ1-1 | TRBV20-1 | TGCAGTGCTAGATTCCCCGGCAGGGGAAGAGTGAACACTGAAGCTTTCTTT | CSARFPGRGRVNTEAFF
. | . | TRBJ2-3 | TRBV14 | TGTGCCAGCAGCCCATTCGGCAGGGGCACAGATACGCAGTATTTT | CASSPFGRGTDTQYF
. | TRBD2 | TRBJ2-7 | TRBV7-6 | TGTGCCAGCAGCTTAGCCCGGCCTAGCGGGGGGGCGGTCGAGCAGTACTTC | CASSLARPSGGAVEQYF
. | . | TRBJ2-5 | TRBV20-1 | TGCAGTGCTAGGGATAACAGGGTGATCGGGACCCAGTACTTC | CSARDNRVIGTQYF
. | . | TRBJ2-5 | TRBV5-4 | TGTGCCAGCAGCTTGGAACTAGAAGAGACCCAGTACTTC | CASSLELEETQYF
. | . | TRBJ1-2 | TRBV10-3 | TGTGCCATCAGTGAGCAGGAGAATAGCTACACCTTC | CAISEQENSYTF
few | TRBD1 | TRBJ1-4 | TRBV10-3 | TGTGCCATCAGCGAATCGACAGGGGCAGCTGAAAAACTGTTTTTT | CAISESTGAAEKLFF
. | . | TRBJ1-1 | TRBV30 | TGTGCCTGGAGTGTTCGACAAATCACTGAAGCTTTCTTT | CAWSVRQITEAFF
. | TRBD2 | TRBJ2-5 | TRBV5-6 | TGTGCCAGCAGCTTGGCGGGGGGGACTCAAGAGACCCAGTACTTC | CASSLAGGTQETQYF
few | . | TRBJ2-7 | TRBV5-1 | TGCGCCAGCAGCTCCAGGGAATACGAGCAGTACTTC | CASSSREYEQYF
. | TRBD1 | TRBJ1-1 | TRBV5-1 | TGCGCCAGCAGCTTGGTACAGGGGGTGGGGATGAACACTGAAGCTTTCTTT | CASSLVQGVGMNTEAFF
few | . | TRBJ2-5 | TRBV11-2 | TGTGCCAGCAGCCCCACGAGGGCTTCGGAGACCCAGTACTTC | CASSPTRASETQYF
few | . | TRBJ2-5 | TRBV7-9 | TGTGCCAGCAGCTTAGACGCGCAGACCCAGTACTTC | CASSLDAQTQYF
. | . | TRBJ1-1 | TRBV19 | TGTGCCAGTAGACCAAGAAACACTGAAGCTTTCTTT | CASRPRNTEAFF
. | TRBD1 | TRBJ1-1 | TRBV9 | TGTGCCAGCAGCGGAGGAGCAGGGGGAGGGGACACTGAAGCTTTCTTT | CASSGGAGGGDTEAFF
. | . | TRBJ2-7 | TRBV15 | TGTGCCACCAGCAGAGCGGGGCTCGGCTCCTACGAGCAGTACTTC | CATSRAGLGSYEQYF
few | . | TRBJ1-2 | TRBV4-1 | TGCGCCAGCAGCCAAGACGGGTCGGCAGGGTTTTCCTATGGCTACACCTTC | CASSQDGSAGFSYGYTF
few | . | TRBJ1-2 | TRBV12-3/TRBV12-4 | TGTGCCAGCAGCCCCGACAGCGTATTCTATGGCTACACCTTC | CASSPDSVFYGYTF
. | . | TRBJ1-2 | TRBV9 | TGTGCCAGCAGCGTGGCAGGGGATAACTATGGCTACACCTTC | CASSVAGDNYGYTF
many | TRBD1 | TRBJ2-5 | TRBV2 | TGTGCCAGCACTCGGACAGGGGGTCAAGAGACCCAGTACTTC | CASTRTGGQETQYF
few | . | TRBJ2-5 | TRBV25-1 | TGTGCCAGCAGTGAAGTTGGGCAAGAGACCCAGTACTTC | CASSEVGQETQYF
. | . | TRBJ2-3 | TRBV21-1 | TGTGCCAGCAGCAAAGAGGACAGGGTCGTCACAGATACGCAGTATTTT | CASSKEDRVVTDTQYF
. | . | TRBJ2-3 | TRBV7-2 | TGTGCCAGTCTTGAGGGGACGTGGGGGGGCAACACAGATACGCAGTATTTT | CASLEGTWGGNTDTQYF
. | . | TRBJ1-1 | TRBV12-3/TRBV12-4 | TGTGCCAGCAGCGCCTCCCTAGGAACTGAAGCTTTCTTT | CASSASLGTEAFF
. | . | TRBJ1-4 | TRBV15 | TGTGCCACCAGCAGAGCCGGGTCGGGAAATGAAAAACTGTTTTTT | CATSRAGSGNEKLFF
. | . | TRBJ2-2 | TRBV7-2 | TGTGCCAGCAGCCCGAAAGCGAGACTAGACACCGGGGAGCTGTTTTTT | CASSPKARLDTGELFF
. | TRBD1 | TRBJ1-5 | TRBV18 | TGTGCCAGCTCACCACAGGCGCGGCAGGGGGCTTCCCAGCATTTT | CASSPQARQGASQHF
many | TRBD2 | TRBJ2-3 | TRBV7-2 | TGTGCCAGCAGCTTAGTTTCCAGCGGGGCAGTCATCGATACGCAGTATTTT | CASSLVSSGAVIDTQYF
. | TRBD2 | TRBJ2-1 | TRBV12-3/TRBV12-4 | TGTGCCAGCAGTCTAGCGGGGGTGGGGCACAATGAGCAGTTCTTC | CASSLAGVGHNEQFF
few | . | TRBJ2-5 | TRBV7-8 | TGTGCCAGCGGATCGCCGGGGTTCCAAGAGACCCAGTACTTC | CASGSPGFQETQYF
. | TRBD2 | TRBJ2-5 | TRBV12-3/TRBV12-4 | TGTGCCAGCAGAAACCCGGGGGGGGTTCAAGAGACCCAGTACTTC | CASRNPGGVQETQYF
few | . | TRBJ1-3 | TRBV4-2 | TGTGCCAGCAGCCAAGATTCGGTGGCAGCTGGAAACACCATATATTTT | CASSQDSVAAGNTIYF
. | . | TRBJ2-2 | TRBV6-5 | TGTGCCAGCAGTTACTCGGGCGGGAACACCGGGGAGCTGTTTTTT | CASSYSGGNTGELFF
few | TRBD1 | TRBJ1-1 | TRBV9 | TGTGCCAGCAGCCCGAGACAGGGGGTAGGTAACACTGAAGCTTTCTTT | CASSPRQGVGNTEAFF
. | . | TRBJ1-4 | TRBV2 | TGTGCCAGCAGCAACTACTCGGCGACTAATGAAAAACTGTTTTTT | CASSNYSATNEKLFF
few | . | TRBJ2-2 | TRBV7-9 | TGTGCCAGCAGCCCCTATCGCGTAGACACCGGGGAGCTGTTTTTT | CASSPYRVDTGELFF
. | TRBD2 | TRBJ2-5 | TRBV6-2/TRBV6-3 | TGTGCCAGCAGTCGCGCTAGCGGGGCGGAGACCCAGTACTTC | CASSRASGAETQYF
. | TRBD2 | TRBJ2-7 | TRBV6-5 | TGTGCCAGCAGTCTGACTAGCTCGCCCTACGAGCAGTACTTC | CASSLTSSPYEQYF
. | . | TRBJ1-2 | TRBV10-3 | TGTGCCATCACCGAGCTGGAAAACTATGGCTACACCTTC | CAITELENYGYTF
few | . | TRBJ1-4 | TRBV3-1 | TGTGCCAGCAGACTATCCCGGGACGGCGGCGAAAAACTGTTTTTT | CASRLSRDGGEKLFF
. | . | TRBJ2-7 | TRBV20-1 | TGCAGTGCTAGAGGTGGAGGGGGCGCCTACGAGCAGTACTTC | CSARGGGGAYEQYF
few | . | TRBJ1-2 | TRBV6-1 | TGTGCCAGCAGTAGAGAGGGAGACCCTACCTATGGCTACACCTTC | CASSREGDPTYGYTF
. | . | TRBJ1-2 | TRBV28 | TGTGCCAGCATAGACGGACAGAACTATGGCTACACCTTC | CASIDGQNYGYTF
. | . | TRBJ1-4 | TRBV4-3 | TGCGCCAGCAGCCCCTCACGGGGGTTTCGTGAAAAACTGTTTTTT | CASSPSRGFREKLFF
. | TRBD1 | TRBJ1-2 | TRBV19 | TGTGCCAGTAGTATCGTGTACAGGGGACCGGTCTCTTATGGCTACACCTTC | CASSIVYRGPVSYGYTF
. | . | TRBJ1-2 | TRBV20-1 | TGCAGTGCTAGAGATGTGGGGAGTTATGGCTACACCTTC | CSARDVGSYGYTF
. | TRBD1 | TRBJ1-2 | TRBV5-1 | TGCGCCAGCAGCTTGGGAGGCGGGACAGTCGGCTATGGCTACACCTTC | CASSLGGGTVGYGYTF
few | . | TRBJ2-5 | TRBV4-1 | TGCGCCAGCAGCCATCCCCCCTCGAACTATGGGGAAGAGACCCAGTACTTC | CASSHPPSNYGEETQYF
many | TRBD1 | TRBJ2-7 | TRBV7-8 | TGTGCCAGCAGCCCGTGGACAGGGCGCTCCTACGAGCAGTACTTC | CASSPWTGRSYEQYF
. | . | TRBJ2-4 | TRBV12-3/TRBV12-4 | TGTGCCAGCGGGGGAGGGGGAGGTGTAGCCAAAAACATTCAGTACTTC | CASGGGGGVAKNIQYF
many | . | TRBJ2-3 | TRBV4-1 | TGCGCCAGCAGCCAAGAGGGGGTCCCGAACACAGATACGCAGTATTTT | CASSQEGVPNTDTQYF